One and the same sample provided the 15 T cell receptor beta chains below, sequenced in a study of T cell responses to AZD1222 COVID-19 vaccine. Using immunoSEQ multiplex PCR, the repertoire was profiled, and TCRdb retains in-frame clones only, with some absent. The sample lists about 160,000 clones, roughly 92% occurring once. The sample consisted of peripheral blood, taken 28 days after the second AZD1222 dose. The origin of the receptors is an adult who received the AZD1222 COVID-19 vaccine.

The rearrangement links TRBV5-1 to TRBJ2-5; D is possibly TRBD1 or TRBD2 (5 bases each). This CDR3 has 13 residues. CDR1 is SGHRS, CDR2 YFSETQ, per germline. Trimming removed 2 bases at V and 5 bases at J, with 10 bases between. CDR3 loop: CASSLSGGETQYF. CDR3 nucleotide sequence: TGCGCCAGCAGCTTAAGTGGGGGTGAGACCCAGTACTTC.

V is TRBV6-2 or TRBV6-3 and J is TRBJ1-1, with D possibly being TRBD1 (5 bases). Germline V gives CDR1 MNHEY, CDR2 SVGEGT. CDR3 length: 14 residues. V was trimmed by 2 bases and J by 4 bases, leaving 11 bases between them. The CDR3 is CASSYGGEGTEAFF. In nucleotides, the CDR3 is TGTGCCAGCAGTTACGGAGGGGAGGGCACTGAAGCTTTCTTT.

The chain is built from TRBV5-4 and TRBJ2-1, with 13 bases matching TRBD2. Germline CDR1 and CDR2: SGHNT and YYREEE (reference sequence). CDR3 length: 16 amino acids. After removal of 3 bases from V and 6 bases from J, the junction contained 6 bases not matched to a gene. CDR3: CASSSTGLAGSNEQFF. The CDR3 DNA sequence: TGTGCCAGCAGCTCTACGGGACTAGCGGGATCCAATGAGCAGTTCTTC.

The V and J genes are TRBV18 and TRBJ2-1; weak D call: TRBD1 (5 bases). CDR1 KGHSH and CDR2 LQKENI come from the germline V gene. The CDR3 has 14 amino acids. V was pared by 3 bases and J by 7 bases, with 13 bases between. In nucleotides, the CDR3 is TGTGCCAGCTCACCTCAGGGCAGCCAGAATGAGCAGTTCTTC. It yields the protein CASSPQGSQNEQFF.

This sequence joins TRBV7-9 and TRBJ1-1; maybe TRBD1 (6 bases). The CDR3 contains 12 residues. Germline assignment: CDR1 SEHNR and CDR2 FQNEAQ (reference sequence). The ends were cut back, 4 bases at V and 6 bases at J, with 9 bases in the middle. The CDR3 DNA reads TGTGCCAGCAGCTGGGACACCTCTGAAGCTTTCTTT. It yields the protein CASSWDTSEAFF.

The rearrangement links TRBV29-1 to TRBJ1-4; D perhaps matches TRBD1 (5 bases). V was cut by 6 bases and J by 11 bases, with 19 bases left in between. This CDR3 comprises 13 residues. Per the germline V gene, CDR1 is SQVTM and CDR2 is ANQGSEA. Here the CDR3 reads CSVVWDLGGKLFF. The DNA for the CDR3 is TGCAGCGTGGTCTGGGACCTGGGGGGGAAACTGTTTTTT.

V is TRBV20-1 and J is TRBJ2-7; D not resolved. Between the trimmed V and J ends, which lost 7 bases and 6 bases, there was a span of 13 bases. CDR1 and CDR2 from the germline V gene are DFQATT and SNEGSKA (reference sequence). CDR3 length: 11 residues. CDR3 region: CSVQKVGEQYF. The CDR3 DNA reads TGCAGTGTACAGAAGGTAGGCGAGCAGTACTTC.

The chain is built from TRBV6-5 and TRBJ2-3; D perhaps matches TRBD2 (6 bases). Germline values: CDR1 MNHEY, CDR2 SVGAGI. This CDR3 contains 15 residues. The V gene lost 8 bases and the J gene lost 4 bases, with 19 bases spanning the gap. The CDR3 nucleotides are TGTGCCAGCCAGCCGCGGGGCTTTCGGGCAGATACGCAGTATTTT. This gives the protein CASQPRGFRADTQYF.

This rearrangement joins TRBV6-5 to TRBJ2-1; no clear D. The CDR3 contains 13 residues. Deletions cut 7 bases from V and 5 bases from J, with 12 bases between. The germline CDR1 and CDR2 sequences are MNHEY and SVGAGI. The CDR3 is CASTPWLDNEQFF. In nucleotides, the CDR3 is TGTGCCAGCACCCCCTGGCTAGACAATGAGCAGTTCTTC.

The chain is built from TRBV15 and TRBJ1-1, with D possibly matching TRBD1 (6 bases). The CDR3 loop spans 13 amino acids. Germline CDR1 LNHNV, CDR2 YYDKDF (reference sequence). Trimming removed 8 bases at V and 5 bases at J, with 15 bases between. The CDR3 here is CATEGETSTEAFF. CDR3 in DNA: TGTGCCACCGAGGGGGAGACGAGTACTGAAGCTTTCTTT.

V gene TRBV2 combines with J gene TRBJ1-2; D possibly corresponds to TRBD1 (5 bases). V lost 2 bases to trimming and J lost 2 bases, with 9 bases between them. Per germline, CDR1 SNHLY and CDR2 FYNNEI. This CDR3 is built from 14 residues. The CDR3 bases are TGTGCCAGCAGTGAATTTGGGGGGAACTATGGCTACACCTTC. Amino acid sequence: CASSEFGGNYGYTF.

The chain recombines TRBV14 with TRBJ2-5, with 7 nucleotides matching TRBD1. V lost 1 base, J lost 9 bases, and 11 bases stayed unmatched. The germline CDR1 and CDR2 sequences are SGHDN and FVKESK. The CDR3 is 15 amino acids. DNA for the CDR3: TGTGCCAGCAGCCAAGCCTACAGGGGTGGGATAGCCCAGTACTTC. This encodes CASSQAYRGGIAQYF.

This clone appeared a single time. The chain uses TRBV3-1 (or the pseudogene TRBV3-2) and TRBJ2-7, with D perhaps matching TRBD2 (6 bases). This CDR3 is 16 amino acids long. The germline V and J ends were trimmed by 4 bases and 2 bases, with 18 bases remaining between them. Germline CDR1 is LGHDT and CDR2 is YNNKEL (reference sequence). For the CDR3, the DNA is TGTGCCAGCAGCCTGAGAGGGTCGGGGGAAACCTACGAGCAGTACTTC. Protein product: CASSLRGSGETYEQYF.

This rearrangement joins TRBV5-1 to TRBJ2-1; D remains ambiguous. The V and J ends lost 4 bases and 10 bases respectively, with 18 bases between them. The CDR3 has 14 amino acids. Germline CDR1 and CDR2: SGHRS and YFSETQ. CDR3 residues: CASSPQIALGEQFF. The CDR3 coding sequence is TGCGCCAGCAGCCCCCAGATCGCACTGGGAGAGCAGTTCTTC.

This chain connects TRBV10-3 to TRBJ1-4, with D possibly being TRBD1 (6 bases). The V gene's germline CDR1 is ENHRY and CDR2 SYGVKD. This CDR3 contains 14 residues. The V end lost 4 bases, the J end lost 3 bases, and 9 bases lay between the germline ends. CDR3 sequence (DNA): TGTGCCATCAGTGCGGGGGCCGCTAATGAAAAACTGTTTTTT. Translation gives CAISAGAANEKLFF.